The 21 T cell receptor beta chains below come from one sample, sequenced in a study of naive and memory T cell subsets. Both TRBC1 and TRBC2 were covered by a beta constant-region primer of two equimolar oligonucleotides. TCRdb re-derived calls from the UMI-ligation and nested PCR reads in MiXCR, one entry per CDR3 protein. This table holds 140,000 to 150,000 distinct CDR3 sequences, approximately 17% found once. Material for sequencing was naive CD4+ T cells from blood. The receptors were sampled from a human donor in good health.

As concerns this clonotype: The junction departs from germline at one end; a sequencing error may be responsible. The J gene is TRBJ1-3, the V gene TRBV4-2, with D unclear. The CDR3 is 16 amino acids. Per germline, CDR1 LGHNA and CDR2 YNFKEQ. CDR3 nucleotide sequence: TGTGCCAGCAGCCAAGATGCGGGTCGCTTGAGAAACGCCATATATTTT. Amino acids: CASSQDAGRLRNAIYF.

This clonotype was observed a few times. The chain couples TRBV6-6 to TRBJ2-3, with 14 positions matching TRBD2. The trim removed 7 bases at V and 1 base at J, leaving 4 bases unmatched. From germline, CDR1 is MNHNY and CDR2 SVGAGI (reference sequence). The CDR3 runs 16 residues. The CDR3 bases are TGTGCCAGCATGGGACTAGCGGGAGAGGGCACAGATACGCAGTATTTT. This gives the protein CASMGLAGEGTDTQYF.

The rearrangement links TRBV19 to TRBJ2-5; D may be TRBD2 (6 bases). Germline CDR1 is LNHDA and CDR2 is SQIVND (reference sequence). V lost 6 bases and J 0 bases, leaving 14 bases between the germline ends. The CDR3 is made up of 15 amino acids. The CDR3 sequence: CASRRGGSYQETQYF. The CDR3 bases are TGTGCCAGTAGACGTGGAGGGAGCTACCAAGAGACCCAGTACTTC.

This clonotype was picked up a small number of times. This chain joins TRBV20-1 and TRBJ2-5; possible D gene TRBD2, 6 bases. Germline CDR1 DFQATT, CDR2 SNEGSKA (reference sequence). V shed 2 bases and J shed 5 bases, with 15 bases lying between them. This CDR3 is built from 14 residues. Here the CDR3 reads CSARTVGDWETQYF. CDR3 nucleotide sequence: TGCAGTGCTAGAACCGTGGGGGACTGGGAGACCCAGTACTTC.

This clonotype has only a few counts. CDR3 region: CASSPLAGTPKQYF. Written as DNA, the CDR3 is TGTGCCAGCAGCCCTCTAGCGGGAACCCCGAAGCAGTACTTC. The chain has TRBV7-6 and TRBJ2-7; TRBD2 matches at 9 bases. The CDR3 is 14 amino acids. CDR1 and CDR2 (germline): SGHVS, FNYEAQ. Losses at the gene ends were 5 bases for V and 8 bases for J; bases not matched to a gene: 10. Combining the CDR3 with reference TRBV7-6 and TRBJ2-7 gives the whole variable domain GAGVSQSPRYKVTKRGQDVALRCDPISGHVSLYWYRQALGQGPEFLTYFNYEAQQDKSGLPNDRFSAERPEGSISTLTIQRTEQRDSAMYRCASSPLAGTPKQYFGPGTRLTVT.

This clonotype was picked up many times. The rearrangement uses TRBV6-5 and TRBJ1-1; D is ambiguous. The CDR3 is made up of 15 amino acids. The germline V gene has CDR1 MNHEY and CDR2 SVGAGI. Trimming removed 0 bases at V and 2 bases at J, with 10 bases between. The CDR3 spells CASSYSRTANTEAFF. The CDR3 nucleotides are TGTGCCAGCAGTTACTCAAGGACGGCTAACACTGAAGCTTTCTTT.

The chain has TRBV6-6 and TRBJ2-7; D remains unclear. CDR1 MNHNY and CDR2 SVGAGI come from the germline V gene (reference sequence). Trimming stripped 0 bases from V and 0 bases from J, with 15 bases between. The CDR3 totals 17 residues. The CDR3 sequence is CASSYSKSPPRSYEQYF. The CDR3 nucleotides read TGTGCCAGCAGTTACTCGAAGTCGCCTCCCCGCTCCTACGAGCAGTACTTC.

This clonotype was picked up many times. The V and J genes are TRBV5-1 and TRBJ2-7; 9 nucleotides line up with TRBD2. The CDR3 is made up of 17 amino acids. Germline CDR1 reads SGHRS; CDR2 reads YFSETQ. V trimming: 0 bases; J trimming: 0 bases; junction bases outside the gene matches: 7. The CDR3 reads CASSLGLAAVFSYEQYF. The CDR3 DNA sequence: TGCGCCAGCAGCTTGGGACTAGCGGCCGTCTTCTCCTACGAGCAGTACTTC.

The CDR3 is CARKDRVNSPLHF. The CDR3 nucleotides are TGTGCCAGAAAGGACAGAGTTAATTCACCCCTCCACTTT. The J gene is TRBJ1-6, the V gene TRBV30; TRBD1 might be the D (6 bases). CDR3 size: 13 residues. V was pared by 8 bases and J by 6 bases, with 14 bases between. Germline V lookup: CDR1 GTSNPN, CDR2 SVGIG (reference sequence). Full variable domain (outside the CDR3, taken from reference TRBV30 and TRBJ1-6): SQTIHQWPATLVQPVGSPLSLECTVEGTSNPNLYWYRQAAGRGLQLLFYSVGIGQISSEVPQNLSASRPQDRQFILSSKKLLLSDSGFYLCARKDRVNSPLHFGNGTRLTVT.

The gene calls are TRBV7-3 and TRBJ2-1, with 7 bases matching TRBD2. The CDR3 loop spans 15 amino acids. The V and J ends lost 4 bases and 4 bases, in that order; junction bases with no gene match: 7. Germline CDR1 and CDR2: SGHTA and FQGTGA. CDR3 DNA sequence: TGTGCCAGCAGCTCCATAGCGGGTGGATACAATGAGCAGTTCTTC. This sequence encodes CASSSIAGGYNEQFF.

Here the CDR3 reads CASSPAGDEQYF. The CDR3 region has the DNA TGTGCCAGCAGCCCGGCGGGGGACGAGCAGTACTTC. The chain employs TRBV3-1 and TRBJ2-7; 7 bases align to TRBD2. CDR3 length: 12 residues. V dropped 4 bases and J dropped 5; count of bases not matched to a gene: 2. CDR1 is LGHDT, CDR2 YNNKEL, per germline (reference sequence).

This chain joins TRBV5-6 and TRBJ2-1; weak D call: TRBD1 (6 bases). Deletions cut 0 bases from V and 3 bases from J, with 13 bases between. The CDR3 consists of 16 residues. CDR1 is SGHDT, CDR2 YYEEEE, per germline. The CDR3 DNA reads TGTGCCAGCAGCTTGGTTTCAGGGGCGTTCTACAATGAGCAGTTCTTC. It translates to CASSLVSGAFYNEQFF.

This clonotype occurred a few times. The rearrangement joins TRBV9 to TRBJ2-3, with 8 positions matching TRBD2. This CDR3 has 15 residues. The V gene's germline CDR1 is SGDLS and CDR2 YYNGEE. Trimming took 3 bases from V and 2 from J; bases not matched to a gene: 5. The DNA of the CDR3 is TGTGCCAGCAGCGGGACTAGCAGATACACAGATACGCAGTATTTT. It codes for CASSGTSRYTDTQYF.

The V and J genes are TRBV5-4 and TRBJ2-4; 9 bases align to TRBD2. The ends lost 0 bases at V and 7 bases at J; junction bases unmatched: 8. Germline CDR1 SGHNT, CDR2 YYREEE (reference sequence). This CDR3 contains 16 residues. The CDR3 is CASSLDSGRPGNIQYF. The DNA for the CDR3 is TGTGCCAGCAGCTTGGACAGCGGGAGGCCGGGGAACATTCAGTACTTC.

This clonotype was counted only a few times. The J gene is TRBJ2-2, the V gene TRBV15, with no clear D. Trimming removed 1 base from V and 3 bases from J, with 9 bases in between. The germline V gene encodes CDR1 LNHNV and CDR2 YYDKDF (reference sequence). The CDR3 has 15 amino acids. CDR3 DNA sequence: TGTGCCACCAGCAGAGCCGACCGCGACACCGGGGAGCTGTTTTTT. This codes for CATSRADRDTGELFF.

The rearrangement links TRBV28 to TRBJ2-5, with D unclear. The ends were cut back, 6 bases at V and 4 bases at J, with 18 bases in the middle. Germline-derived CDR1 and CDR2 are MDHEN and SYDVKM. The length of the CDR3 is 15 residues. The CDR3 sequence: CASRLFSQSRETQYF. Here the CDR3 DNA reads TGTGCCAGCAGACTTTTCAGCCAGTCCCGAGAGACCCAGTACTTC. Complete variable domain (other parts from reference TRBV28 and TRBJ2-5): DVKVTQSSRYLVKRTGEKVFLECVQDMDHENMFWYRQDPGLGLRLIYFSYDVKMKEKGDIPEGYSVSREKKERFSLILESASTNQTSMYLCASRLFSQSRETQYFGPGTRLLVL.

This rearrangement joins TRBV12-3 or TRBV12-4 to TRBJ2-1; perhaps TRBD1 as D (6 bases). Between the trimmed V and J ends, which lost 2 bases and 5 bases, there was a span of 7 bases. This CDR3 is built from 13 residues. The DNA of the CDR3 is TGTGCCAGCAGTTTAAGGGGGAACAATGAGCAGTTCTTC. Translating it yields CASSLRGNNEQFF.

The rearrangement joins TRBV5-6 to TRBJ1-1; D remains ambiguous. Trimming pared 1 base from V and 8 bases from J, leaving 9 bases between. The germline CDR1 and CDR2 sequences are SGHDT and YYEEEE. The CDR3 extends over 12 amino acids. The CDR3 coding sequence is TGTGCCAGCAGCTTGTGGGGAGGAGAAGCTTTCTTT. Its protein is CASSLWGGEAFF.

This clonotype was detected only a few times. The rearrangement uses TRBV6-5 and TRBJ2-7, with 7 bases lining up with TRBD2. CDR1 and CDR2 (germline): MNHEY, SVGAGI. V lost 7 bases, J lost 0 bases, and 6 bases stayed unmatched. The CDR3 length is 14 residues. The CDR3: CASKRAGPSYEQYF. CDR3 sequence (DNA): TGTGCCAGCAAGAGAGCGGGGCCCTCCTACGAGCAGTACTTC.

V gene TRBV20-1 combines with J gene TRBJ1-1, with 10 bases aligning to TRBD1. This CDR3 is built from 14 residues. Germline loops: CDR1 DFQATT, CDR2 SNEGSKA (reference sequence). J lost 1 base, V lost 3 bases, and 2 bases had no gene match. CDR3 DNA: TGCAGTGCTAGGGGGGACAGGGGGAACACTGAAGCTTTCTTT. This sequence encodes CSARGDRGNTEAFF.

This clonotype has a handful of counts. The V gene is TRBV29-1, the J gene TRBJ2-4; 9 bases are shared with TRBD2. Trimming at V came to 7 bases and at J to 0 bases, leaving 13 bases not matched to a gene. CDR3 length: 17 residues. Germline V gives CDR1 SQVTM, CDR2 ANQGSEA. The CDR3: CSASDSGSNLAKNIQYF. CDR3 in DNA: TGCAGCGCGAGTGATAGCGGGAGTAACCTAGCCAAAAACATTCAGTACTTC.